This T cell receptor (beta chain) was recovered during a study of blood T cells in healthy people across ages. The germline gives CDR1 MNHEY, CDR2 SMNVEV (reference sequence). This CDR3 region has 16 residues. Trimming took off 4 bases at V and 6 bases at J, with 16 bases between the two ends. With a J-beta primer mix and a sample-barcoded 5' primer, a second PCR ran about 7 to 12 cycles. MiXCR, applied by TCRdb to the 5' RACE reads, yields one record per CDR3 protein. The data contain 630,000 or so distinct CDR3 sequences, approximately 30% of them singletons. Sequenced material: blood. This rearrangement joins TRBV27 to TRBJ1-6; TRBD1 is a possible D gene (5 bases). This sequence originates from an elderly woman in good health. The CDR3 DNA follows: TGTGCCAGCAGTTCCACAGGAGGTAGGGTTAATTCACCCCTCCACTTT. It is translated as CASSSTGGRVNSPLHF.